One sample yielded the 24 T cell receptor beta chains listed below, sequenced in a study of CD8 T cells in ankylosing spondylitis (dated by TCRdb to between 2016 and 2019). The library relied on 5' RACE. TCRdb shows the sequencer as Illumina HiSeq 2500. TCRdb applied fastp at Q25 and MiXCR to the public reads, then kept only in-frame beta chains. Entries are consolidated by CDR3 protein sequence, retaining the most common genes and DNA. The sample contains about 90,000 distinct CDR3 sequences, roughly 8.5% of them found a single time. The ten largest clones add up to about 30% of the sample. Overall study outcomes, separate from this receptor: A TCR beta motif of seven or eight highly homologous amino acid variants appeared characteristic of blood from ankylosing spondylitis patients.

Their target antigens are unknown. The sequenced sample consisted of blood, either unsorted or a sorted T cell fraction (not recorded which). These receptor sequences come from a male donor with ankylosing spondylitis.

The V gene is TRBV30, the J gene TRBJ2-5; the D is unclear. CDR1 is GTSNPN and CDR2 is SVGIG in the germline V gene (reference sequence). The CDR3 runs 12 residues. V lost 7 bases, J lost 0 bases, and 9 bases lay in between. CDR3 loop: CAYSADQETQYF. CDR3 nucleotides: TGTGCCTATAGTGCAGACCAAGAGACCCAGTACTTC.

This clonotype was observed a handful of times. The chain recombines TRBV27 with TRBJ2-7, with D hard to call. Germline V gene sequence: CDR1 MNHEY, CDR2 SMNVEV (reference sequence). CDR3 length: 14 amino acids. V dropped 0 bases and J dropped 1 base, with 7 bases sitting between them. The CDR3 reads CASSLSTPSYEQYF. CDR3 nucleotides: TGTGCCAGCAGTTTATCGACACCGTCCTACGAGCAGTACTTC.

This clonotype was seen at least ten times. The V and J genes are TRBV4-2 and TRBJ2-1; 8 bases align to TRBD2. V was pared by 1 base and J by 4 bases, with 3 bases of the junction left unmatched. Germline V gene lookup returns CDR1 LGHNA and CDR2 YNFKEQ. CDR3 size: 15 residues. This chain's CDR3 is CASSQGIAGYNEQFF. Here the CDR3 DNA reads TGTGCCAGCAGCCAAGGAATAGCGGGGTACAATGAGCAGTTCTTC.

This clonotype was recorded at least ten times. The rearrangement uses TRBV10-2 and TRBJ1-2, with D uncertain. Trimming cost V 2 bases and J 4 bases, with 11 bases left between them. Germline values: CDR1 WSHSY, CDR2 SAAADI. The CDR3 consists of 14 residues. The CDR3 protein is CASSEIGSLYGYTF. CDR3 coding DNA: TGCGCCAGCAGTGAGATTGGAAGCCTCTATGGCTACACCTTC.

The chain links TRBV10-3 to TRBJ2-7, with D perhaps assigned TRBD1 or TRBD2 (5 bases each). Trimming took 6 bases from V and 4 from J, leaving 10 bases between them. The CDR3 is 12 amino acids. From germline, CDR1 is ENHRY and CDR2 SYGVKD. The CDR3 region has the DNA TGTGCCATCAGCCCCGGGACGTACGAGCAGTACGTC. Protein sequence: CAISPGTYEQYV.

Worth noting for this clonotype: A much bigger clone sits one base away, suggesting this may be a read error. The V and J genes are TRBV20-1 and TRBJ2-1; D might be TRBD2 (5 bases). With 5 bases removed from V and 8 bases from J, the gap between germline ends came to 13 bases. The CDR3 covers 12 residues. Germline V gives CDR1 DFQATT, CDR2 SNEGSKA (reference sequence). The CDR3 nucleotides are TGCAGTGCTGAGGACTTCGAGGATGAGCAGTTCTTC. Translation: CSAEDFEDEQFF.

The chain is built from TRBV5-1 and TRBJ1-4; 7 positions match TRBD1. V lost 5 bases to trimming and J lost 5 bases; unmatched junction nucleotides: 9. The germline V gene has CDR1 SGHRS and CDR2 YFSETQ. The CDR3 extends over 15 amino acids. CDR3 amino acids: CASREGQFFNEKLFF. DNA for the CDR3: TGCGCCAGCAGGGAGGGACAGTTCTTCAATGAAAAACTGTTTTTT.

This clonotype was picked up a small number of times. The chain uses TRBV11-1 and TRBJ1-2; possible D gene TRBD1, 6 bases. V lost 2 bases and J lost 10, with 32 bases in between. The V gene's germline CDR1 is SGHAT and CDR2 FQDESV (reference sequence). The CDR3 sequence is 19 residues long. This CDR3 reads CASSLSAPPVGGPEDDYTF. In DNA form, the CDR3 reads TGTGCCAGCAGCTTATCCGCACCACCGGTAGGGGGGCCCGAAGATGACTACACCTTC.

V and J are TRBV15 and TRBJ1-5; D uncertain. Per germline, CDR1 LNHNV and CDR2 YYDKDF (reference sequence). The V and J ends lost 0 bases and 0 bases respectively, with 12 bases between them. The CDR3 runs 17 residues. This CDR3 reads CATSRDLVISSNQPQHF. DNA for the CDR3: TGTGCCACCAGCAGAGATTTGGTTATCTCTAGCAATCAGCCCCAGCATTTT.

This chain uses TRBV18 with TRBJ1-2; D not certain. The CDR3 consists of 15 residues. With 3 bases removed from V and 3 bases from J, the gap between germline ends came to 14 bases. Per germline, CDR1 KGHSH and CDR2 LQKENI. The CDR3 nucleotides are TGTGCCAGCTCACCGGACGTTGACGAGGACTATGGCTACACCTTC. Its protein is CASSPDVDEDYGYTF. Together with reference TRBV18 and TRBJ1-2, the CDR3 gives the full variable domain: NAGVMQNPRHLVRRRGQEARLRCSPMKGHSHVYWYRQLPEEGLKFMVYLQKENIIDESGMPKERFSAEFPKEGPSILRIQQVVRGDSAAYFCASSPDVDEDYGYTFGSGTRLTVV.

This clonotype was seen a handful of times. The gene calls are TRBV20-1 and TRBJ1-5; no clear D. V lost 4 bases and J lost 6, with 19 bases in between. There are 15 residues in the CDR3. Looked up from germline, CDR1 is DFQATT and CDR2 is SNEGSKA (reference sequence). The CDR3 nucleotides are TGCAGTGCTACCAACACTGGGCGGTTCATTCAGCCCCAGCATTTT. Encoded protein: CSATNTGRFIQPQHF.

The chain combines TRBV20-1 with TRBJ2-3; D is possibly TRBD1 or TRBD2 (5 bases each). V was trimmed by 3 bases and J by 5 bases, leaving 18 bases between them. The CDR3 sequence is 15 residues long. The germline CDR1 and CDR2 sequences are DFQATT and SNEGSKA (reference sequence). The CDR3 nucleotides read TGCAGTGCTAGGGGACGAGCGGATGGGGTAGATACGCAGTATTTT. Its protein product is CSARGRADGVDTQYF.

This clonotype was found a few times. This chain uses TRBV27 with TRBJ1-1; tentative D call: TRBD1 (5 bases). The CDR3 extends over 17 amino acids. V was pared by 4 bases and J by 1 base, with 19 bases between. The V gene's germline CDR1 is MNHEY and CDR2 SMNVEV (reference sequence). CDR3 bases: TGTGCCAGCAGTTCTAAAGGGGCAAGAAGGGGGAACACTGAAGCTTTCTTT. This encodes CASSSKGARRGNTEAFF.

This clonotype has at least ten counts. CDR3 bases: TGTGCCATCAGTGAGATCGCGGTCTCTGGGGAGACCCAGTACTTC. It yields the protein CAISEIAVSGETQYF. The genes are TRBV10-3 and TRBJ2-5, with D hard to call. V lost 2 bases and J lost 5, with 15 bases in between. The CDR3 consists of 15 residues. CDR1 ENHRY and CDR2 SYGVKD come from the germline V gene.

This clonotype was found many times. The chain recombines TRBV11-2 with TRBJ2-1; D could derive from TRBD1 or TRBD2 (5 bases each). The germline V gene encodes CDR1 SGHAT and CDR2 FQNNGV. The V and J ends lost 6 bases and 0 bases respectively, with 15 bases between them. The CDR3 consists of 16 residues. CDR3 in DNA: TGTGCCAGCAGTAGGGACCCCCAGAGCTCCTACAATGAGCAGTTCTTC. This codes for CASSRDPQSSYNEQFF.

Many counts were recorded for this clonotype. In DNA form, the CDR3 reads TGTGCCAGCAGCCTACTTTTAGGGGAAGAGACCCAGTACTTC. It encodes CASSLLLGEETQYF. The rearrangement uses TRBV11-2 and TRBJ2-5; TRBD1 is a possible D gene (5 bases). The ends were cut back, 5 bases at V and 3 bases at J, with 13 bases in the middle. This CDR3 comprises 14 residues. Germline V gene lookup returns CDR1 SGHAT and CDR2 FQNNGV.

This clonotype was seen ten or more times. The DNA for the CDR3 is TGTGCCAGCAGCTTAAGTCGTGAGCAGTTCTTC. This translates into CASSLSREQFF. The V and J genes are TRBV11-2 and TRBJ2-1; D not resolved. Germline lookup yields CDR1 SGHAT and CDR2 FQNNGV. V lost 2 bases, J lost 9 bases, and 5 bases lay in between. The CDR3 totals 11 residues.

This clonotype was detected ten times or more. The chain has TRBV21-1 and TRBJ2-3; the table's TRBD2 call for D was not verified on the DNA. TRBV21-1 is labeled a pseudogene. This CDR3 spans 16 amino acids. The CDR3 DNA sequence: TGTGCCAGCAGCCTCGCGACTACCTCGGGCACAGATACGCAGTATTTT. Protein product: CASSLATTSGTDTQYF.

This clonotype was recorded a few times. The DNA of the CDR3 is TGTGCCAGCAGCCGTTCGAGCAATTTAGATACGCAGTATTTT. Translating it yields CASSRSSNLDTQYF. The chain is built from TRBV7-2 and TRBJ2-3; D not certain. Germline V CDR1 and CDR2: SGHTA, FQGNSA. The CDR3 runs to 14 residues. V was cut by 5 bases and J by 5 bases, with 14 bases left in between.

This clonotype was observed many times. The CDR3 here is CATSDRDSSNQPQHF. CDR3 sequence (DNA): TGTGCCACCAGTGATAGGGACAGTAGCAATCAGCCCCAGCATTTT. The chain recombines TRBV24-1 with TRBJ1-5; 7 positions agree with TRBD1. Germline V CDR1 and CDR2: KGHDR, SFDVKD. The CDR3 covers 15 residues. The V segment lost 3 bases and the J segment 0 bases; nucleotides outside the gene matches: 1.

The J gene is TRBJ1-5, the V gene TRBV2; the D gene is possibly TRBD1 (5 bases). The length of the CDR3 is 14 residues. Deletions cut 9 bases from V and 0 bases from J, with 12 bases between. CDR1 is SNHLY, CDR2 FYNNEI, per germline. The CDR3 nucleotides read TGTGCCAGAGGGACCGAAGATAGCAATCAGCCCCAGCATTTT. This codes for CARGTEDSNQPQHF. The full variable domain, rest sourced from reference TRBV2 and TRBJ1-5, is EPEVTQTPSHQVTQMGQEVILRCVPISNHLYFYWYRQILGQKVEFLVSFYNNEISEKSEIFDDQFSVERPDGSNFTLKIRSTKLEDSAMYFCARGTEDSNQPQHFGDGTRLSIL.

V usage is TRBV11-2 and J usage is TRBJ1-6; D call uncertain. CDR1 SGHAT and CDR2 FQNNGV come from the germline V gene. The CDR3 is 14 residues long. V was trimmed by 5 bases and J by 5 bases, leaving 10 bases between them. The CDR3 region is CASSQNGNNSPLHF. The CDR3 DNA reads TGTGCCAGCAGCCAAAATGGGAATAATTCACCCCTCCACTTT.

V is TRBV20-1 and J is TRBJ2-7; D tentatively reads TRBD1 or TRBD2 (6 bases each). Germline CDR1 is DFQATT and CDR2 is SNEGSKA (reference sequence). The CDR3 extends over 13 amino acids. Trimming cost V 1 base and J 3 bases, with 10 bases left between them. The CDR3 DNA reads as TGCAGTGCTAGAGGCAGGGGAGGCTACGAGCAGTACTTC. Translating gives CSARGRGGYEQYF.

Many counts were recorded for this clonotype. The CDR3 DNA reads as TGTGCCACCAGTGATGGAGTAGGGGGCGCATATACCGGGGAGCTGTTTTTT. Amino acids: CATSDGVGGAYTGELFF. This sequence joins TRBV24-1 and TRBJ2-2; TRBD1 agrees at 7 bases. The CDR3 covers 17 residues. Germline V CDR1 and CDR2: KGHDR, SFDVKD. V shed 3 bases and J 5 bases; nucleotides not matched to a gene: 11.